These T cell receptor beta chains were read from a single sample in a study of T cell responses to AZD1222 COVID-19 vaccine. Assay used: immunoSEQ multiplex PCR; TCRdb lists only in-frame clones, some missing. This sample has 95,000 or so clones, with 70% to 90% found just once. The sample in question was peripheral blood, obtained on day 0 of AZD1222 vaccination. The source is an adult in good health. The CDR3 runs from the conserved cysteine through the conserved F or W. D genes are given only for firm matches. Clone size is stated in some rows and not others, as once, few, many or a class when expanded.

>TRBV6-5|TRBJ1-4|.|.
TGTGCCAGCAAAAAGGGTGAAAAACTGTTTTTT
CASKKGEKLFF
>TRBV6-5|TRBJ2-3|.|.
TGTGCCACCCGGAGTAGTTTGACTACAGATACGCAGTATTTT
CATRSSLTTDTQYF
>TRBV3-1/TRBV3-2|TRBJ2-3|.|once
TGTGCCAGCAGCCAACGAACGGGGCTGGGTACGCAGTATTTT
CASSQRTGLGTQYF
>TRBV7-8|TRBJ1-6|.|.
TGTGCCAGCAGCTTTACGGTTGGAGATTCACCCCTCCACTTT
CASSFTVGDSPLHF
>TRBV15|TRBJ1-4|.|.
TGTGCCACCAGCAGGGCCTCCCTGAAGGAAAAACTGTTTTTT
CATSRASLKEKLFF
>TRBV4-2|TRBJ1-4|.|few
TGTGCCAGCAGCCAAGCCCAAAGGCAGAGTAATGAAAAACTGTTTTTT
CASSQAQRQSNEKLFF
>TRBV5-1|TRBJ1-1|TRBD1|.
TGCGCCAGCAGCTTGTTGGGACAGGTGAACACTGAAGCTTTCTTT
CASSLLGQVNTEAFF
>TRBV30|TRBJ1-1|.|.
TGTGCCTGGAGCCCCGGACGGGTGAACACTGAAGCTTTCTTT
CAWSPGRVNTEAFF
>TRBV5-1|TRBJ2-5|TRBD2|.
TGCGCCAGCAGCTTGTCCCTAGCGGGGGGGCAAGAGACCCAGTACTTC
CASSLSLAGGQETQYF
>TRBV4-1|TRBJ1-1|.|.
TGCGCCAGCAGCCAAACAGCCAGGGCGGCTGAAGCTTTCTTT
CASSQTARAAEAFF
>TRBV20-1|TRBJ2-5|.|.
TGCAGTGCTCATCAGGAGACCCAGTACTTC
CSAHQETQYF
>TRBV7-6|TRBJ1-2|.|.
TGTGCCAGCAGCTTAGGGGCGGGACCGAATAACTATGGCTACACCTTC
CASSLGAGPNNYGYTF
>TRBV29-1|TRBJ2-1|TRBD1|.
TGCAGCGCCGACAGGGGAGTCTACAATGAGCAGTTCTTC
CSADRGVYNEQFF
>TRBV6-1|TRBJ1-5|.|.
TGTGCCAGCAGTGAAGTACTGTTAAGTAACAATCAGCCCCAGCATTTT
CASSEVLLSNNQPQHF
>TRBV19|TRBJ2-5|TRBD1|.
TGTGCCAGTAGTATCGGACAGGGGCGACAGACCCAGTACTTC
CASSIGQGRQTQYF
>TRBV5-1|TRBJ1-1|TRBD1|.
TGCGCCAGCAGCCCAGGGACAGGGGGCCTCGGCACTGAAGCTTTCTTT
CASSPGTGGLGTEAFF
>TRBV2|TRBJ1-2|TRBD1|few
TGTGCCAGCAGCGGCTCCGGGACAGGGGCCATCGGCTACACCTTC
CASSGSGTGAIGYTF
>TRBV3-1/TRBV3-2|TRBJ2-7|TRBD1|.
TGTGCCAGCAGCCAAGTTCTGGGACAGGGGGCCGACGAGCAGTACTTC
CASSQVLGQGADEQYF
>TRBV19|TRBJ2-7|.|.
TGTGCCAGTAGTGATAGCGGTGCGGTCTCCTACGAGCAGTACTTC
CASSDSGAVSYEQYF
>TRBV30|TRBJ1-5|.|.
TGTGCCTGGAGTGTACCGGGTCAGCCCCAGCATTTT
CAWSVPGQPQHF
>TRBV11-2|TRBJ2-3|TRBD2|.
TGTGCCAGCAGCCAAAGCGGGGTGAGCACAGATACGCAGTATTTT
CASSQSGVSTDTQYF
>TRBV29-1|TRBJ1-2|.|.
TGCAGCGTTGAGGGGTACAACCGCGACTACACCTTC
CSVEGYNRDYTF
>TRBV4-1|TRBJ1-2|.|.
TGCGCCAGCAGCCAAGAAACAGGAGGTGGCTACACCTTC
CASSQETGGGYTF
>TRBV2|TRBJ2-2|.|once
TGTGCCAGCGGCCCGGGACGGCTGAACACCGGGGAGCTGTTTTTT
CASGPGRLNTGELFF
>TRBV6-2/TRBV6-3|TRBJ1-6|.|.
TGTGCCAGCAGTACCGGACAATCCCAATCACCCCTCCACTTT
CASSTGQSQSPLHF
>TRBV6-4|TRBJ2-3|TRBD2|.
TGTGCCAGCAGTGAATTAGCGGGGGAGGCAGATACGCAGTATTTT
CASSELAGEADTQYF
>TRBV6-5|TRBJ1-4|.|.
TGTGCCAGCACGAGGGCGTCTAATGAAAAACTGTTTTTT
CASTRASNEKLFF
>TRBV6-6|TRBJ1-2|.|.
TGTGCCAGCAGCCTTATTGAGCCCAACTATGGCTACACCTTC
CASSLIEPNYGYTF
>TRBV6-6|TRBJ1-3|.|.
TGTGCCAGCAGTTACGGCCCGGGAAACACCATATATTTT
CASSYGPGNTIYF
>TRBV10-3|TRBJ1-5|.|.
TGTGCCATCAGTGAGGGGGCCTCTAGCAATCAGCCCCAGCATTTT
CAISEGASSNQPQHF
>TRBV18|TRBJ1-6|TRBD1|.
TGTGCCAGCTCACCCCTGGACAGGGGCGAATCACCCCTCCACTTT
CASSPLDRGESPLHF
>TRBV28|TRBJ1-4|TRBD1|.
TGTGCCAGCAGTTTATCAGGGGGCTTGGGGGAAAAACTGTTTTTT
CASSLSGGLGEKLFF
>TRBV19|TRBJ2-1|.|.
TGTGCCAGTAGCCCGGCCCTAGCCAATGAGCAGTTCTTC
CASSPALANEQFF
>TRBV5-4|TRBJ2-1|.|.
TGTGCCAGCAGCCTCGAAAGGGGGGCGAGAGAGCAGTTCTTC
CASSLERGAREQFF
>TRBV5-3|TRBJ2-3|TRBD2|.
TGTGCCAGAAGCTTGTGCGGGGGAGGCACAGATACGCAGTATTTT
CARSLCGGGTDTQYF
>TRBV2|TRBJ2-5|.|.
TGTGCCAGCAGCCTGATAGAGACCCAGTACTTC
CASSLIETQYF
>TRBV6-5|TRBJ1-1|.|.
TGTGCCATCTACGGAGGGGGGCGGAGGACTGAAGCTTTCTTT
CAIYGGGRRTEAFF
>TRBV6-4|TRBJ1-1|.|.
TGTGCCAGCAGTGACCCCTTCACGGGGGATCCGGGGGACACTGAAGCTTTCTTT
CASSDPFTGDPGDTEAFF
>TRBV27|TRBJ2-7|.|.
TGTGCCAGCAGTTGTAAGGTCCCCTACGAGCAGTACTTC
CASSCKVPYEQYF
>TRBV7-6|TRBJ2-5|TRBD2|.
TGTGCCAGCAGCTTACTGGCGGGGGACCAAGAGACCCAGTACTTC
CASSLLAGDQETQYF
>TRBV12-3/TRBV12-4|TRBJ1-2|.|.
TGTGCCAGCAACACAAATCCTAACTATGGCTACACCTTC
CASNTNPNYGYTF
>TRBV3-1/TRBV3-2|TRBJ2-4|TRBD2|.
TGTGCCAGCAGCCAAGAGGGACTAGCGGAGGAAAACATTCAGTACTTC
CASSQEGLAEENIQYF
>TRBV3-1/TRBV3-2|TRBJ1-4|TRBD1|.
TGTGCCAGCGTTGGAGACAGGGACCATGAAAAACTGTTTTTT
CASVGDRDHEKLFF
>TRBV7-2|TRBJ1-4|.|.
TGTGCCAGCAGCTTACAGGTTAGGGGAGAAAAACTGTTTTTT
CASSLQVRGEKLFF
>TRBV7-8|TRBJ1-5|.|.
TGTGCCAGCAGCTTGGCAGGGGACAATCAGCCCCAGCATTTT
CASSLAGDNQPQHF
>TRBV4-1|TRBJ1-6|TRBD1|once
TGCGCCAGCAGGGGACAGGCCCAATCACCCCTCCACTTT
CASRGQAQSPLHF
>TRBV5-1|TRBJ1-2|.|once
TGCGCCAGCAGCCCCGTTTTGGGGGCGGAATATGGCTACACCTTC
CASSPVLGAEYGYTF
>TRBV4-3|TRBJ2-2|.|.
TGCGCCAGCAGCCAAGATCAGGGCGGCGGGAAAAACACCGGGGAGCTGTTTTTT
CASSQDQGGGKNTGELFF
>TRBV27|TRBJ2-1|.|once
TGTGCCAGCAGTATGGGACGGCACTACAATGAGCAGTTCTTC
CASSMGRHYNEQFF
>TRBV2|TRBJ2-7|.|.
TGTGCCAGCAGTGGTGTCGAGCAGTACTTC
CASSGVEQYF
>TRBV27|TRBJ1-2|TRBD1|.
TGTGCCAGCAGTTTATCGGGGCAGGGGGTTTTCTATGGCTACACCTTC
CASSLSGQGVFYGYTF
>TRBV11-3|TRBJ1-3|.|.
TGTGCCAGCAGCTCGTCGATTTCTGGAAACACCATATATTTT
CASSSSISGNTIYF
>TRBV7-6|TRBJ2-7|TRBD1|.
TGTGCCAGCAGCTGGACAGGGGAGGCCGAGCAGTACTTC
CASSWTGEAEQYF
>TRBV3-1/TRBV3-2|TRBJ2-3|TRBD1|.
TGTGCCAGCAGCCAGGGCGCAGGGGGAGATACGCAGTATTTT
CASSQGAGGDTQYF
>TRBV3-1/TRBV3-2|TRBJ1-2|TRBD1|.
TGTGCCAGCAGCCCCTCCCGGGACAGGGGTAGCTATGGCTACACCTTC
CASSPSRDRGSYGYTF